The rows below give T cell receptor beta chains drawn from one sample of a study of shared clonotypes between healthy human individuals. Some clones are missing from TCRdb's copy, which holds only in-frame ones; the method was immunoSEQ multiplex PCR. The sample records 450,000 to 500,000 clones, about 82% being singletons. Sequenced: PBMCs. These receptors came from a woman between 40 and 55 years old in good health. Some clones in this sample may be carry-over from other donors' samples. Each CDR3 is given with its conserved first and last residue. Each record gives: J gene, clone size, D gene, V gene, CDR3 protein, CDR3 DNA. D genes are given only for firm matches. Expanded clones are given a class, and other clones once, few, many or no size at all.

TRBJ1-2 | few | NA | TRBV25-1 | CASSDSRGSPYGYTF | TGTGCCAGCAGTGATAGTAGGGGGTCCCCCTATGGCTACACCTTC
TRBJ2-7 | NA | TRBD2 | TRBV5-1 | CASSLSGSGIYEQYF | TGCGCCAGCAGCTTGAGCGGGAGCGGGATCTACGAGCAGTACTTC
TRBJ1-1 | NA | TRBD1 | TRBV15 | CATAGGLRENTEAFF | TGTGCCACCGCAGGGGGGCTAAGGGAGAACACTGAAGCTTTCTTT
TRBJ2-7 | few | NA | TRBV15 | CATSRARGSSHEQYF | TGTGCCACCAGCAGAGCCCGGGGTTCCTCCCACGAGCAGTACTTC
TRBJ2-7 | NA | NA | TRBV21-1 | CASTLGQSLSYEQYF | TGTGCCAGCACTCTGGGACAGTCCCTCTCCTACGAGCAGTACTTC
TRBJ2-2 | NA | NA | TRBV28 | CASSSPLGQANTGELFF | TGTGCCAGCAGCTCCCCCTTGGGGCAGGCGAACACCGGGGAGCTGTTTTTT
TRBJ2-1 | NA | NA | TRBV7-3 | CASSSQGDYNEQFF | TGTGCCAGCAGCTCACAGGGTGACTACAATGAGCAGTTCTTC
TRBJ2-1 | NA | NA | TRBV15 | CATSPRDRLTYNEQFF | TGTGCCACCAGTCCGCGCGACAGGCTCACCTACAATGAGCAGTTCTTC
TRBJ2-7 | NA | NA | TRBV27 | CASRLGSSYEQYF | TGTGCCAGCAGACTGGGAAGCTCCTACGAGCAGTACTTC
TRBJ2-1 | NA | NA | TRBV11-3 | CASSLNRNNEQFF | TGTGCCAGCAGCTTAAACCGGAACAATGAGCAGTTCTTC
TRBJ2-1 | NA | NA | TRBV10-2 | CASSQGRLAYNEQFF | TGCGCCAGCAGTCAGGGCCGCCTCGCCTACAATGAGCAGTTCTTC
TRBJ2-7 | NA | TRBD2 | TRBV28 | CASSIIASGSYEQYF | TGTGCCAGCAGTATCATCGCTAGCGGGAGTTACGAGCAGTACTTC
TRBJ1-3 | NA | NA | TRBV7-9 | CASSSPGESRNTIYF | TGTGCCAGCAGCAGCCCCGGGGAATCGAGAAACACCATATATTTT
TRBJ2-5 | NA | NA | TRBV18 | CASSPTGKETQYF | TGTGCCAGCTCACCGACAGGCAAAGAGACCCAGTACTTC
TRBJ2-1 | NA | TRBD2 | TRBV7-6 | CASSLWASKASGSYNEQFF | TGTGCCAGCAGCTTGTGGGCCAGCAAGGCTAGCGGGAGCTACAATGAGCAGTTCTTC
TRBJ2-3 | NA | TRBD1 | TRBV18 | CASSPRQGSTDTQYF | TGTGCCAGCTCACCCCGACAGGGAAGCACAGATACGCAGTATTTC
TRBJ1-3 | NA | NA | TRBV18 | CASSPAGISGNTIYF | TGTGCCAGCTCACCCGCAGGGATCTCTGGAAACACCATATATTTT
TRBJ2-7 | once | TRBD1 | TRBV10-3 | CATRQGSYEQYF | TGTGCCACGCGACAGGGTTCCTACGAGCAGTACTTC
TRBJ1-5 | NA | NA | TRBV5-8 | CASSLVSEAQHF | TGTGCCAGCAGCTTGGTGAGTGAGGCCCAGCATTTT
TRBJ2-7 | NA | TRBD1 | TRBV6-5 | CASSTGARGYEQHF | TGTGCCAGCAGCACAGGGGCGAGGGGGTACGAGCAGCACTTC
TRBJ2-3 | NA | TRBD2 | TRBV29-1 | CSVGPSGRSDTQYF | TGCAGCGTTGGCCCTAGCGGGAGGTCGGATACGCAGTATTTT
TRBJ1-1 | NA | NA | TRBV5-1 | CASSLTGIVGTEAFF | TGCGCCAGCAGCTTGACAGGGATAGTGGGGACTGAAGCTTTCTTT
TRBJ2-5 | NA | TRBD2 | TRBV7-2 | CASSYQTSEETQYF | TGTGCCAGCAGCTACCAAACTAGCGAAGAGACCCAGTACTTC
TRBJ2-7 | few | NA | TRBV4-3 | CASSQVLLSGEQYF | TGCGCCAGCAGCCAAGTCCTCTTATCGGGGGAGCAGTACTTC
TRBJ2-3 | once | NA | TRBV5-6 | CASSLTRVGPDTQYF | TGTGCCAGCAGCTTGACCAGGGTTGGGCCAGATACGCAGTATTTT
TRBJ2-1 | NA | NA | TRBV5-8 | CASSLDGNEQFF | TGTGCCAGCAGCTTGGATGGGAATGAGCAGTTCTTC
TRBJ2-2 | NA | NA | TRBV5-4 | CASSLGLAPPPGELFF | TGTGCCAGCAGCTTGGGTCTAGCCCCCCCGCCCGGGGAGCTGTTTTTT
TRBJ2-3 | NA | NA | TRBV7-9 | CASTIEWGGADTQYF | TGTGCCAGCACCATCGAATGGGGGGGCGCAGATACGCAGTATTTT
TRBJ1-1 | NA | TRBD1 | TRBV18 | CASSPKQGTEETEAFF | TGTGCCAGCTCACCTAAACAGGGGACGGAGGAGACTGAAGCTTTCTTT
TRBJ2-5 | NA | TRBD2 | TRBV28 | CASSWLAGPETQYF | TGTGCCAGCAGTTGGCTAGCGGGACCAGAGACCCAGTACTTC
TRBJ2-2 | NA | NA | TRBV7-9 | CASSLREGRTGELFF | TGTGCCAGCAGCTTACGAGAGGGAAGAACCGGGGAGCTGTTTTTT
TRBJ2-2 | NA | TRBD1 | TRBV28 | CASRPGQGRYTGELFF | TGTGCCAGCAGACCCGGACAGGGGAGGTACACCGGGGAGCTGTTTTTT
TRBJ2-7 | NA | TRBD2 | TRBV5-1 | CASSSYSGNYEQYF | TGCGCCAGCAGCTCCTATAGCGGGAACTACGAGCAGTACTTC
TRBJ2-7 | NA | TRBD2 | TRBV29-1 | CSVVAGADYEQYF | TGCAGCGTGGTAGCGGGAGCGGACTACGAGCAGTACTTC
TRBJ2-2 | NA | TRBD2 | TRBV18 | CASSNSGLNTGELFF | TGTGCCAGCTCAAATAGCGGGCTGAACACCGGGGAGCTGTTTTTT
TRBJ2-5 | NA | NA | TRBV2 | CASIRDSKETQYF | TGTGCCAGCATCCGGGACTCTAAAGAGACCCAGTACTTC
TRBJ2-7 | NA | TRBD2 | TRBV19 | CASRAGPSYEQYF | TGTGCCAGCAGAGCGGGACCCTCCTACGAGCAGTACTTC
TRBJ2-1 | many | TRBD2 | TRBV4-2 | CASSYRTSGRIGYNEQFF | TGTGCCAGCAGCTACAGGACTAGCGGGAGGATAGGCTACAATGAGCAGTTCTTC
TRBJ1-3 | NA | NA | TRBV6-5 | CASGHRNTIYF | TGTGCCAGCGGTCATCGAAACACCATATATTTT
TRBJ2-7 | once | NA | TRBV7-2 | CASSLASQAAYEQYF | TGTGCCAGCAGCTTAGCGTCGCAGGCAGCCTACGAGCAGTACTTC
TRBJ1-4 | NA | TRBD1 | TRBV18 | CASSPWAGQGITNEKLFF | TGTGCCAGCTCACCATGGGCAGGACAGGGCATCACTAATGAAAAACTGTTTTTT
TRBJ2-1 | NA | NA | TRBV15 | CATSRDLTGYNEQFF | TGTGCCACCAGCAGAGATCTAACGGGCTACAATGAGCAGTTCTTC
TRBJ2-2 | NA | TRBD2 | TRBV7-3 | CASSFYPLAANTGELFF | TGTGCCAGCAGCTTCTACCCCCTAGCGGCGAACACCGGGGAGCTGTTTTTT
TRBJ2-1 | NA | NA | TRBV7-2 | CASSLVVGINYEQFF | TGTGCCAGCAGCTTAGTGGTGGGAATCAACTATGAGCAGTTCTTC
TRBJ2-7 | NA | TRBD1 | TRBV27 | CASSLSDRGVEQYF | TGTGCCAGCAGTTTATCCGACAGGGGAGTCGAGCAGTACTTC
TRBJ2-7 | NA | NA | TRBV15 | CATSRDRLGSYEQYF | TGTGCCACCAGCAGAGATCGCCTGGGCTCCTACGAGCAGTACTTC
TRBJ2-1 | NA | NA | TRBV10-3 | CAISEPRVGQFF | TGTGCCATCAGTGAGCCGCGGGTGGGGCAGTTCTTC
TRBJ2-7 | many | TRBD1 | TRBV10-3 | CAISGETGGYEQYF | TGTGCCATCAGCGGAGAAACAGGGGGCTACGAGCAGTACTTC
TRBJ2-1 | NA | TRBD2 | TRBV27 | CASTGLASSYNEQFF | TGTGCCAGCACCGGACTAGCGAGCTCCTACAATGAGCAGTTCTTC